This T cell receptor (beta chain) originates from a study of PD-1 blockade in classical Hodgkin lymphoma. Every patient experienced relapse after autologous stem cell transplantation, and brentuximab vedotin exposure varied. Data came from immunoSEQ multiplex PCR; TCRdb stores just in-frame clones and leaves some out. The profile covers some 11,000 clones, with 70% to 80% appearing a single time and about 25% taken by the ten largest. Germline V gives CDR1 SGHNT, CDR2 YYREEE (reference sequence). This CDR3 has 16 amino acids. Trimming removed 4 bases from V and 4 bases from J; junction bases left unmatched: 13.

The chain joins TRBV5-4 to TRBJ1-2; 7 bases line up with TRBD1. The sequenced sample was peripheral blood mononuclear cells (PBMCs), obtained at baseline. The source of this sequence is a human donor with classical Hodgkin lymphoma. Written as DNA, the CDR3 is TGTGCCAGCAGCCCCGCTTCGGGACAGCTAGTCTATGGCTACACCTTC. Amino acid sequence: CASSPASGQLVYGYTF.